These 11 T cell receptor beta chains came from one sample sequenced in a study of T cells in localized non-small cell lung cancer. Clones were read by immunoSEQ multiplex PCR, and TCRdb kept only the in-frame ones, dropping some. The table lists approximately 28,000 clones, 88% of them singletons. The specimen was peripheral blood mononuclear cells, collected before any cancer treatment. The receptors were sampled from a woman aged 35 to 70 with stage III lung adenocarcinoma.

The chain recombines TRBV5-1 with TRBJ2-1, with 7 bases fitting TRBD1. Germline CDR1 reads SGHRS; CDR2 reads YFSETQ. The CDR3 has 14 amino acids. V lost 3 bases, J lost 6 bases, and 6 bases stayed unmatched. The CDR3 DNA is TGCGCCAGCAGCTGGCAGGGGGTGGTCAATGAGCAGTTCTTC. This sequence encodes CASSWQGVVNEQFF.

The chain couples TRBV27 to TRBJ2-3; D unclear. CDR1 and CDR2 from the germline V gene are MNHEY and SMNVEV (reference sequence). The CDR3 runs to 17 residues. Trimming left V 7 bases short and J 5 bases short, with 25 bases between. The CDR3 region is CASTPNPGYPVLDTQYF. CDR3 nucleotide sequence: TGTGCCAGCACCCCAAACCCCGGTTACCCCGTTCTAGATACGCAGTATTTT.

This sequence joins TRBV19 and TRBJ1-1; 7 bases fit TRBD1. This CDR3 region has 13 residues. Germline assignment: CDR1 LNHDA and CDR2 SQIVND (reference sequence). V trimming: 3 bases; J trimming: 4 bases; junction bases outside the gene matches: 2. CDR3 region: CASSIRGSTEAFF. CDR3 coding DNA: TGTGCCAGTAGTATCAGGGGGTCCACTGAAGCTTTCTTT.

J is TRBJ2-7 and V is TRBV9; 9 bases are a match to TRBD2. The ends lost 0 bases at V and 0 bases at J; junction bases unmatched: 13. Germline CDR1 SGDLS, CDR2 YYNGEE. CDR3 size: 19 residues. The CDR3, as DNA: TGTGCCAGCAGCGTAGCAGGACTAGCGATGAAGAAACCCTCCTACGAGCAGTACTTC. Its protein is CASSVAGLAMKKPSYEQYF.

The chain links TRBV9 to TRBJ1-1; the D gene is possibly TRBD1 (5 bases). Trimming took off 4 bases at V and 5 bases at J, with 24 bases between the two ends. The germline CDR1 and CDR2 sequences are SGDLS and YYNGEE. The CDR3 is made up of 17 amino acids. CDR3 amino acids: CASSPRGRPSAETEAFF. CDR3 DNA: TGTGCCAGCAGCCCCCGGGGCAGGCCCTCCGCGGAGACTGAAGCTTTCTTT. Full variable domain (missing parts from reference TRBV9 and TRBJ1-1): DSGVTQTPKHLITATGQRVTLRCSPRSGDLSVYWYQQSLDQGLQFLIQYYNGEERAKGNILERFSAQQFPDLHSELNLSSLELGDSALYFCASSPRGRPSAETEAFFGQGTRLTVV.

This clone was detected a few times. The rearrangement joins TRBV19 to TRBJ1-5, with D perhaps matching TRBD1 (5 bases). The germline CDR1 and CDR2 sequences are LNHDA and SQIVND (reference sequence). The ends were cut back, 7 bases at V and 5 bases at J, with 18 bases in the middle. The CDR3 loop spans 15 amino acids. The CDR3 spells CASNPPGVFDQPQHF. The CDR3 nucleotides read TGTGCCAGTAACCCCCCGGGGGTTTTCGATCAGCCCCAGCATTTT. The whole variable domain, filled in from reference TRBV19 and TRBJ1-5, reads DGGITQSPKYLFRKEGQNVTLSCEQNLNHDAMYWYRQDPGQGLRLIYYSQIVNDFQKGDIAEGYSVSREKKESFPLTVTSAQKNPTAFYLCASNPPGVFDQPQHFGDGTRLSIL.

The V gene is TRBV4-1, the J gene TRBJ2-7; the D gene is possibly TRBD2 (6 bases). CDR1 MGHRA and CDR2 YSYEKL come from the germline V gene. V lost 1 base and J 3 bases, leaving 10 bases between the germline ends. The CDR3 is 14 residues long. For the CDR3, the DNA is TGCGCCAGCAGCCAAGTTGGCGGGAACTACGAGCAGTACTTC. The encoded protein is CASSQVGGNYEQYF.

This chain links TRBV28 with TRBJ2-7; D remains ambiguous. Germline V gives CDR1 MDHEN, CDR2 SYDVKM. The V gene lost 8 bases and the J gene lost 2 bases, with 10 bases spanning the gap. The CDR3 has 12 amino acids. The CDR3 here is CASGRQPYEQYF. The DNA of the CDR3 is TGTGCCAGCGGCAGACAACCCTACGAGCAGTACTTC.

The V gene is TRBV30, the J gene TRBJ1-2; no reliable D call. In germline, CDR1 is GTSNPN, CDR2 SVGIG (reference sequence). CDR3 length: 14 amino acids. Trimming took off 1 base at V and 6 bases at J, with 15 bases between the two ends. CDR3 protein: CAWSALPGGNGYTF. The CDR3 coding sequence is TGTGCCTGGAGTGCGTTGCCGGGAGGGAATGGCTACACCTTC.

The chain couples TRBV5-1 to TRBJ2-6; possible D gene TRBD2, 6 bases. This CDR3 has 16 amino acids. From germline, CDR1 is SGHRS and CDR2 YFSETQ. The V and J ends lost 2 bases and 3 bases respectively, with 12 bases between them. The CDR3: CASSFSGVGGANVLTF. The DNA of the CDR3 is TGCGCCAGCAGCTTTTCGGGGGTGGGTGGGGCCAACGTCCTGACTTTC. The variable domain in full, completed from reference TRBV5-1 and TRBJ2-6, reads KAGVTQTPRYLIKTRGQQVTLSCSPISGHRSVSWYQQTPGQGLQFLFEYFSETQRNKGNFPGRFSGRQFSNSRSEMNVSTLELGDSALYLCASSFSGVGGANVLTFGAGSRLTVL.

The chain uses TRBV5-5 and TRBJ1-1, with D possibly TRBD1 on 5 matching bases. CDR3 length: 14 amino acids. Germline CDR1 SGHKS, CDR2 YYEKEE (reference sequence). Trimming took 4 bases from V and 0 from J, leaving 10 bases between them. The CDR3 nucleotides read TGTGCCAGCAGCCGGGGACGGGTGAACACTGAAGCTTTCTTT. Translation: CASSRGRVNTEAFF.